The clone carrying this T cell receptor beta chain appeared a few times. This CDR3 has 12 amino acids. V lost 4 bases and J 8 bases, leaving 11 bases between the germline ends. CDR1 is MNHEY and CDR2 is SVGEGT in the germline V gene. These data come from a study of molecular identifiers for immune sequencing clone quantification. As CD8+CD4-CCR7+CD45RA+ cells, naive CD8 T cells were sorted. TCRdb reprocessed the PCR reads with MiXCR, giving one entry per CDR3 protein. The table includes 600,000 to 650,000 distinct CDR3 sequences, 15% to 20% detected once. This receptor was identified in a human donor in good health. Some libraries in this study had Jurkat cell RNA spiked in. This chain uses TRBV6-2 or TRBV6-3 with TRBJ1-2; no clear D gene. The sequenced sample was naive CD8+ T cells from blood, with Jurkat cell RNA spiked in. This sample's subset: FACS-sorted CD8+CD4-CCR7+CD45RA+ naive T cells. CDR3 loop: CASSSPPTGYTF. DNA of the CDR3: TGTGCCAGCAGTTCCCCCCCTACGGGCTACACCTTC.